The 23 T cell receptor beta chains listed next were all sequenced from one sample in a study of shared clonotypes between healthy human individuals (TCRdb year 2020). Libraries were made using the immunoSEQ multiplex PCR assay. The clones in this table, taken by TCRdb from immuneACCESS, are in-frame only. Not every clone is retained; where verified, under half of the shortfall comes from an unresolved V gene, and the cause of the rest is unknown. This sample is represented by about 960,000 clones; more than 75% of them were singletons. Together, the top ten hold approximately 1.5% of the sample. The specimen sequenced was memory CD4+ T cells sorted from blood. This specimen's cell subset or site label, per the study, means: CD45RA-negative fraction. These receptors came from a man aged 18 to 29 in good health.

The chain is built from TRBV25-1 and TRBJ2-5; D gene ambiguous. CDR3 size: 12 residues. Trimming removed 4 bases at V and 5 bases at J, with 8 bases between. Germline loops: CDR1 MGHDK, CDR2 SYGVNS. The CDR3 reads CASSGRWETQYF. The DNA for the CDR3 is TGTGCCAGCAGTGGGAGATGGGAGACCCAGTACTTC.

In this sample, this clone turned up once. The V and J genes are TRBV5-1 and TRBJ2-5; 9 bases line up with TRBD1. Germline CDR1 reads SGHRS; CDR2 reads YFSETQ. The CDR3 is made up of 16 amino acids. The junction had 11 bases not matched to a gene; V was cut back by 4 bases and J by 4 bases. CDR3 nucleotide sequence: TGCGCCAGCAGCATCCCGACAGGGGGGAAGGGAGAGACCCAGTACTTC. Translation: CASSIPTGGKGETQYF.

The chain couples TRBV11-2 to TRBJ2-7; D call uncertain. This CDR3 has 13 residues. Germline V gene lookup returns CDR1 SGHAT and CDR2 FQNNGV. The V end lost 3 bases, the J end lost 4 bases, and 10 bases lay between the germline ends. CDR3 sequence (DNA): TGTGCCAGCAGCTTGGCCGACGGTTACGAGCAGTACTTC. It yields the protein CASSLADGYEQYF.

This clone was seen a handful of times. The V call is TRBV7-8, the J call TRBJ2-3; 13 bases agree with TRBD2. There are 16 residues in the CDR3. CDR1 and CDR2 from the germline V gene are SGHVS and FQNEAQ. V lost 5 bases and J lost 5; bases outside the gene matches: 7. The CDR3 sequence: CASSPRTSGRGDTQYF. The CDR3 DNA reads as TGTGCCAGCAGCCCGAGGACTAGCGGGAGAGGAGATACGCAGTATTTT.

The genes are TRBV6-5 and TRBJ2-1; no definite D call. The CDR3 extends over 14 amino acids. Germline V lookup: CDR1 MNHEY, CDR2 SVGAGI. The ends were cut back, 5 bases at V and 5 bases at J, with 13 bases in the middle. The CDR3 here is CASSTLGLHNEQFF. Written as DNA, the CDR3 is TGTGCCAGCAGTACCCTGGGGTTGCACAATGAGCAGTTCTTC.

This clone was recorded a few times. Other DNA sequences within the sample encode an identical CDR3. CDR3 in amino acids: CAISEQGYGYTF. The CDR3 bases are TGTGCCATCAGTGAACAGGGGTATGGCTACACCTTC. The chain is built from TRBV10-3 and TRBJ1-2, with TRBD1 matching over 7 bases. From germline, CDR1 is ENHRY and CDR2 SYGVKD. V trimming: 3 bases; J trimming: 5 bases; junction bases outside the gene matches: 0. This CDR3 is built from 12 residues.

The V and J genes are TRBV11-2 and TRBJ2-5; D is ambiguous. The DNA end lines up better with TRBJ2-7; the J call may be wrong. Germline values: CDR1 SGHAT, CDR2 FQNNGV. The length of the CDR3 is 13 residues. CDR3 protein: CASSSGPDNEQYF. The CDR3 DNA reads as TGTGCCAGCAGCTCCGGCCCGGATAACGAGCAGTACTTC.

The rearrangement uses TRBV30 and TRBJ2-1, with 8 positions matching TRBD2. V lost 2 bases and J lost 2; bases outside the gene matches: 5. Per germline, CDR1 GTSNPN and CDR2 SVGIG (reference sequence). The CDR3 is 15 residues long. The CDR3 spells CAWSRAGVTYNEQFF. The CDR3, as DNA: TGTGCCTGGAGTCGAGCGGGAGTTACCTACAATGAGCAGTTCTTC.

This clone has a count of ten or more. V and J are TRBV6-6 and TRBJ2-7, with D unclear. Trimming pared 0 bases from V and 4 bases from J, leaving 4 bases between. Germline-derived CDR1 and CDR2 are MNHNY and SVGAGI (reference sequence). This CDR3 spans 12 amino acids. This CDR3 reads CASSYSEYEQYF. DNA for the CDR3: TGTGCCAGCAGTTACTCCGAGTACGAGCAGTACTTC.

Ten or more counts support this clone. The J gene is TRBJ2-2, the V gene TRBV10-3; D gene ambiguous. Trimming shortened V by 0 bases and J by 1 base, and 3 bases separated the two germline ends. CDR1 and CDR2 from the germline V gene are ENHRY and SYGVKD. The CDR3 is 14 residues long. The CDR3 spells CAISESKNTGELFF. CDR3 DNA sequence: TGTGCCATCAGTGAGTCCAAGAACACCGGGGAGCTGTTTTTT.

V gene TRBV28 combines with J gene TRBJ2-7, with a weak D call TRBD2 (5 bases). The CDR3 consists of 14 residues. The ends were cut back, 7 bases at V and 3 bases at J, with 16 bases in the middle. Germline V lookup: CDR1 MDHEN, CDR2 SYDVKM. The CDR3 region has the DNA TGTGCCAGCAACGGCCGGGAATTCGTCTACGAGCAGTACTTC. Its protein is CASNGREFVYEQYF.

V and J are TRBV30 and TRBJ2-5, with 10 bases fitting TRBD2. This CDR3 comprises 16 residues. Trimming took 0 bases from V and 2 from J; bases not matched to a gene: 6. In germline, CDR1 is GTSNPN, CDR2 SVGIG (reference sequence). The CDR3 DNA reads TGTGCCTGGAGTGTAGGTCTAGCGGGGGCGCAAGAGACCCAGTACTTC. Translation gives CAWSVGLAGAQETQYF.

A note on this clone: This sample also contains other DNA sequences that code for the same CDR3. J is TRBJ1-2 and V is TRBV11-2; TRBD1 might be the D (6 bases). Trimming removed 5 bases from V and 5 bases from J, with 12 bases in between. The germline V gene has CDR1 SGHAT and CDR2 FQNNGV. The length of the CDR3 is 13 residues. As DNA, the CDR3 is TGTGCCAGCAGCCCAGGGGTTGGGTATGGCTACACCTTC. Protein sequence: CASSPGVGYGYTF.

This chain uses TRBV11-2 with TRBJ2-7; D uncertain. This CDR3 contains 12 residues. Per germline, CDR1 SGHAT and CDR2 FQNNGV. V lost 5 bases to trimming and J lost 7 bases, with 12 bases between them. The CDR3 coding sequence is TGTGCCAGCAGCCGTTTAGTCGGAGAGCAGTACTTC. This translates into CASSRLVGEQYF. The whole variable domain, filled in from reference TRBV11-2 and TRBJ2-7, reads EAGVAQSPRYKIIEKRQSVAFWCNPISGHATLYWYQQILGQGPKLLIQFQNNGVVDDSQLPKDRFSAERLKGVDSTLKIQPAKLEDSAVYLCASSRLVGEQYFGPGTRLTVT.

In DNA, the CDR3 is TGTGCCAGCAGGTTGGGACAGGGTAATAATTCACCCCTCCACTTT. Residues: CASRLGQGNNSPLHF. The chain links TRBV6-5 to TRBJ1-6; 9 bases fit TRBD1. Per germline, CDR1 MNHEY and CDR2 SVGAGI. With V trimmed by 6 bases and J by 5 bases, 5 bases remained unmatched. This CDR3 comprises 15 residues.

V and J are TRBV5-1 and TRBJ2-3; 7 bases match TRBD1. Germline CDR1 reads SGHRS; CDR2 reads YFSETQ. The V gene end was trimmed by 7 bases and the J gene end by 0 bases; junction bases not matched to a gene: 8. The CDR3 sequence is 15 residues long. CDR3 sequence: CASHLGGQSTDTQYF. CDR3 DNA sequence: TGCGCCAGCCACCTTGGGGGACAGAGCACAGATACGCAGTATTTT.

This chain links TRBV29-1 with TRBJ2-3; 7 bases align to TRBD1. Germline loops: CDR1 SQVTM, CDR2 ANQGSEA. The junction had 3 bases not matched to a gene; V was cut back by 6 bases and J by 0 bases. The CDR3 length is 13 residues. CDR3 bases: TGCAGCGTGAACAGGGGTAGCACAGATACGCAGTATTTT. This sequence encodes CSVNRGSTDTQYF.

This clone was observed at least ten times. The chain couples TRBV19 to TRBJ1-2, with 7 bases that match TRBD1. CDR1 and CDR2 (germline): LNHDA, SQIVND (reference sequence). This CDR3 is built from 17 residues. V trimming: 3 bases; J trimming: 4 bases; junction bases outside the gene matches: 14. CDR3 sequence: CASSIYRSRRDSYGYTF. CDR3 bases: TGTGCCAGTAGTATCTATAGATCGAGACGGGACAGCTATGGCTACACCTTC.

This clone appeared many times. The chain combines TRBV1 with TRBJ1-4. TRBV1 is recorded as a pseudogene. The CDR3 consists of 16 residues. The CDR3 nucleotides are TGCACCAGCAGCCAAGTAGAGGACGGAACTAATGAAAAACTGTTTTTT. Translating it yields CTSSQVEDGTNEKLFF.

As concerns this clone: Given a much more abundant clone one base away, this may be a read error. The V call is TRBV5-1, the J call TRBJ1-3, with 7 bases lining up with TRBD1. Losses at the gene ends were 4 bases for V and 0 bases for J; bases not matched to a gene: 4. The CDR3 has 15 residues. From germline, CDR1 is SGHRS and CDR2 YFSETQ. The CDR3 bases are TGCGCCAGCAGCGCCGGGACAGTCTCTGGAAACACCATATATTTT. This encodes CASSAGTVSGNTIYF.

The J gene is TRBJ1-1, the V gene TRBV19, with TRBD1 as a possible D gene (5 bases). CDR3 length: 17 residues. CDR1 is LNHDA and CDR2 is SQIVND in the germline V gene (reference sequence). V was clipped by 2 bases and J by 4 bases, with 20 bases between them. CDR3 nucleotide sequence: TGTGCCAGTAGTATATCGGGGCAGCCTACGAGGGCCACTGAAGCTTTCTTT. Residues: CASSISGQPTRATEAFF.

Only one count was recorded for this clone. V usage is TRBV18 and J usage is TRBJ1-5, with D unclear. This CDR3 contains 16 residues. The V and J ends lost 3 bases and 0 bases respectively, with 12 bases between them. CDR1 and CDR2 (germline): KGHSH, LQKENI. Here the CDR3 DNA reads TGTGCCAGCTCACCTTCTGATTATTATAGCAATCAGCCCCAGCATTTT. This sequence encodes CASSPSDYYSNQPQHF.

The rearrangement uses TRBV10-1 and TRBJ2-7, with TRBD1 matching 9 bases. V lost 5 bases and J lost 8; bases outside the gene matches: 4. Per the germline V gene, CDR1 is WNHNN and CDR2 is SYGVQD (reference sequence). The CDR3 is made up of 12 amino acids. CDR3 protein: CASSPGQGQQYF. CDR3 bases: TGCGCCAGCAGTCCCGGACAGGGGCAGCAGTACTTC.